What follows are 30 T cell receptor beta chains derived from one specimen sequenced in a study of cytomegalovirus exposure and HLA in healthy donors. 13 Jbeta primers and 60 Vbeta primers were used for the PCR. Here immunoSEQ multiplex PCR was the method, and the copy in TCRdb shows in-frame clones only, minus some. The sample consists of about 180,000 clones, less than 80% of them appearing once. The material sequenced was PBMCs. The receptors come from a man between 18 and 35 years old in good health and CMV-seronegative.

V is TRBV5-4 and J is TRBJ1-2, with 9 bases lining up with TRBD1. The CDR3 length is 13 residues. Looked up from germline, CDR1 is SGHNT and CDR2 is YYREEE (reference sequence). V trimming: 5 bases; J trimming: 7 bases; junction bases outside the gene matches: 6. The CDR3 DNA sequence: TGTGCCAGCAGGCCGGACAGGGGAGGTGGCTACACCTTC. This translates into CASRPDRGGGYTF.

This chain connects TRBV7-6 to TRBJ2-7; 7 bases fit TRBD1. This CDR3 spans 15 amino acids. CDR1 and CDR2 from the germline V gene are SGHVS and FNYEAQ. V shed 2 bases and J 0 bases; nucleotides not matched to a gene: 4. CDR3 bases: TGTGCCAGCAGCTTAACCGGGACAGCCTCCTACGAGCAGTACTTC. This sequence encodes CASSLTGTASYEQYF.

J is TRBJ1-1 and V is TRBV28; D remains unclear. The V gene lost 5 bases and the J gene lost 0 bases, with 10 bases spanning the gap. The CDR3 runs to 14 residues. Germline CDR1 reads MDHEN; CDR2 reads SYDVKM. The CDR3 region has the DNA TGTGCCAGCAGTCCCCCCCCCGTGAACACTGAAGCTTTCTTT. Translated: CASSPPPVNTEAFF.

The CDR3 loop is CASRRTGPLSGNTIYF. The CDR3 bases are TGTGCCAGCAGGCGTACAGGGCCACTCTCTGGAAACACCATATATTTT. The chain combines TRBV7-2 with TRBJ1-3; TRBD1 is a possible D gene (6 bases). Looked up from germline, CDR1 is SGHTA and CDR2 is FQGNSA. The CDR3 contains 16 residues. The V end lost 6 bases, the J end lost 0 bases, and 15 bases lay between the germline ends.

The chain combines TRBV7-9 with TRBJ1-2; D gene uncertain. CDR1 and CDR2 (germline): SEHNR, FQNEAQ (reference sequence). Trimming shortened V by 1 base and J by 8 bases, and 11 bases separated the two germline ends. This CDR3 has 13 amino acids. As DNA, the CDR3 is TGTGCCAGCAGCTTAGGATCCGCGGGAGGCTACACCTTC. Translation: CASSLGSAGGYTF.

This chain's CDR3 is CASSRLTQETQYF. CDR3 in DNA: TGTGCCAGCAGCCGACTGACCCAAGAGACCCAGTACTTC. V and J are TRBV7-3 and TRBJ2-5; D not resolved. There are 13 residues in the CDR3. Trimming stripped 5 bases from V and 1 base from J, with 8 bases between. Germline V gene sequence: CDR1 SGHTA, CDR2 FQGTGA.

A few counts support this clone. This chain joins TRBV28 and TRBJ2-7; D is possibly TRBD2 (5 bases). From germline, CDR1 is MDHEN and CDR2 SYDVKM. The CDR3 totals 12 residues. With 8 bases removed from V and 3 bases from J, the gap between germline ends came to 11 bases. Here the CDR3 reads CASEGLFYEQYF. CDR3 bases: TGTGCCAGCGAAGGACTTTTCTACGAGCAGTACTTC.

This clone was seen a handful of times. The chain recombines TRBV7-8 with TRBJ2-5; 7 bases fit TRBD1. CDR3 length equals 14 residues. V lost 3 bases to trimming and J lost 11 bases; unmatched junction nucleotides: 12. CDR1 is SGHVS and CDR2 is FQNEAQ in the germline V gene. The CDR3 DNA sequence: TGTGCCAGCAGCTTCCGGGACAGTCGGGGCGGGCAGTACTTC. This sequence encodes CASSFRDSRGGQYF.

The chain joins TRBV7-2 to TRBJ1-5; TRBD1 might be the D (5 bases). The germline V gene has CDR1 SGHTA and CDR2 FQGNSA. Trimming pared 4 bases from V and 6 bases from J, leaving 22 bases between. The CDR3 contains 17 residues. CDR3 in amino acids: CASSSRSAGLGSQPQHF. CDR3 nucleotides: TGTGCCAGCAGCTCCCGGTCGGCAGGGTTGGGCAGTCAGCCCCAGCATTTT.

This sequence joins TRBV7-2 and TRBJ2-3, with D perhaps matching TRBD2 (5 bases). Per germline, CDR1 SGHTA and CDR2 FQGNSA. CDR3 length: 14 residues. The V end was cut by 3 bases, the J end by 2 bases, with 9 bases between. The DNA of the CDR3 is TGTGCCAGCAGCTTCGAGGGTAACACAGATACGCAGTATTTT. Protein sequence: CASSFEGNTDTQYF.

This clone occurred once. This chain joins TRBV2 and TRBJ2-7, with a weak D call TRBD2 (6 bases). CDR1 is SNHLY and CDR2 is FYNNEI in the germline V gene. The CDR3 sequence is 17 residues long. Between the trimmed V and J ends, which lost 3 bases and 3 bases, there was a span of 21 bases. Written as DNA, the CDR3 is TGTGCCAGCAGTGACCTTGGGAGGAGGAGTGTAGGCTACGAGCAGTACTTC. Protein product: CASSDLGRRSVGYEQYF.

V and J are TRBV2 and TRBJ1-5; 7 bases agree with TRBD1. CDR3 length: 14 residues. Germline V CDR1 and CDR2: SNHLY, FYNNEI. J gave up 2 bases and V 6 bases, and 4 bases lay outside the gene matches. CDR3 nucleotides: TGTGCCAGCAGATATGACAGGGGCAATCAGCCCCAGCATTTT. This sequence encodes CASRYDRGNQPQHF.

The chain has TRBV27 and TRBJ2-1, with D possibly matching TRBD2 (7 bases). Trimming removed 7 bases from V and 6 bases from J, with 16 bases in between. This CDR3 is built from 14 residues. Germline CDR1 MNHEY, CDR2 SMNVEV (reference sequence). CDR3 DNA sequence: TGTGCCAGCAACCGGGGGGCAGGGATCAATGAGCAGTTCTTC. It codes for CASNRGAGINEQFF.

The CDR3 spells CASSDQGLGSYEQYF. The DNA for the CDR3 is TGCGCCAGCAGCGACCAGGGACTGGGCTCCTACGAGCAGTACTTC. This sequence joins TRBV5-1 and TRBJ2-7; D may be TRBD2 (6 bases). Germline lookup yields CDR1 SGHRS and CDR2 YFSETQ. V lost 4 bases and J 0 bases, leaving 14 bases between the germline ends. This CDR3 is 15 amino acids long.

In the case of this clone: The junction departs from the called germline gene at one end, perhaps through a read error. The chain employs TRBV11-2 and TRBJ1-4; TRBD1 matches 7 bases. Looked up from germline, CDR1 is SGHAT and CDR2 is FQNNGV. CDR3 length: 14 residues. CDR3 amino acids: CASRLGGRNEKLFF. CDR3 sequence (DNA): TGTGCCAGCAGATTAGGGGGCCGGAATGAAAAACTGTTTTTT.

This clone appeared a single time. This rearrangement joins TRBV5-4 to TRBJ2-7; D remains unclear. The CDR3 runs 12 residues. The ends were cut back, 4 bases at V and 7 bases at J, with 12 bases in the middle. CDR1 is SGHNT and CDR2 is YYREEE in the germline V gene (reference sequence). CDR3 coding DNA: TGTGCCAGCAGCGTGGACCCTCAGGAGCAGTACTTC. Amino acid sequence: CASSVDPQEQYF.

The V gene is TRBV7-8, the J gene TRBJ2-7; D remains ambiguous. Between the trimmed V and J ends, which lost 5 bases and 0 bases, there was a span of 14 bases. The CDR3 runs to 15 residues. The germline CDR1 and CDR2 sequences are SGHVS and FQNEAQ. CDR3 in amino acids: CASSSSRTNSYEQYF. CDR3 bases: TGTGCCAGCAGCAGCTCTAGAACCAACTCCTACGAGCAGTACTTC.

This clone has a handful of counts. The chain carries TRBV6-5 and TRBJ2-5; TRBD1 aligns across 8 bases. Looked up from germline, CDR1 is MNHEY and CDR2 is SVGAGI. The CDR3 is 15 residues long. After removal of 6 bases from V and 2 bases from J, the junction contained 8 bases not matched to a gene. In DNA form, the CDR3 reads TGTGCCAGCAGCCGCTCCGGGACAGGACAAGAGACCCAGTACTTC. Its protein product is CASSRSGTGQETQYF.

V gene TRBV5-1 combines with J gene TRBJ2-5; 11 positions match TRBD2. The V gene end was trimmed by 4 bases and the J gene end by 1 base; junction bases not matched to a gene: 6. The germline V gene has CDR1 SGHRS and CDR2 YFSETQ. The CDR3 is 16 amino acids. CDR3 sequence reads: CASSRITSGGQETQYF. In DNA form, the CDR3 reads TGCGCCAGCAGCCGAATCACTAGCGGGGGCCAAGAGACCCAGTACTTC.

This clone was observed a single time. This chain joins TRBV11-3 and TRBJ1-2; D call uncertain. V gave up 3 bases and J gave up 7 bases, with 21 bases separating them. CDR1 SGHNT and CDR2 YENEEA come from the germline V gene. This CDR3 has 16 amino acids. The CDR3 loop is CASSFSPGEAPTGYTF. The DNA of the CDR3 is TGTGCCAGCAGCTTTTCGCCCGGGGAGGCGCCAACTGGCTACACCTTC. Supplemented by reference TRBV11-3 and TRBJ1-2, the full variable domain reads EAGVVQSPRYKIIEKKQPVAFWCNPISGHNTLYWYLQNLGQGPELLIRYENEEAVDDSQLPKDRFSAERLKGVDSTLKIQPAELGDSAVYLCASSFSPGEAPTGYTFGSGTRLTVV.

The DNA of the CDR3 is TGTGCCAGCATCTTGGGGGGGGGAAACACTGAAGCTTTCTTT. Translation: CASILGGGNTEAFF. J is TRBJ1-1 and V is TRBV28; possible D gene TRBD1, 5 bases. The V end was cut by 7 bases, the J end by 2 bases, with 14 bases between. Germline V gene data show CDR1 as MDHEN and CDR2 as SYDVKM. This CDR3 region has 14 residues.

V and J are TRBV5-6 and TRBJ2-6; 13 nucleotides agree with TRBD2. CDR1 is SGHDT and CDR2 is YYEEEE in the germline V gene. V lost 2 bases and J lost 3; bases outside the gene matches: 8. This CDR3 region has 19 residues. The CDR3 DNA is TGTGCCAGCAGCTTCCAACGGACTAGCGGGAGTAGTGGGGCCAACGTCCTGACTTTC. Its protein product is CASSFQRTSGSSGANVLTF.

The genes are TRBV4-2 and TRBJ2-7; no clear D. The V gene's germline CDR1 is LGHNA and CDR2 YNFKEQ. CDR3 length equals 15 residues. Trimming pared 0 bases from V and 2 bases from J, leaving 11 bases between. CDR3: CASSQERSDTYEQYF. The CDR3, as DNA: TGTGCCAGCAGCCAAGAGCGGAGTGATACCTACGAGCAGTACTTC.

J is TRBJ1-1 and V is TRBV30, with D possibly matching TRBD1 (6 bases). Trimming removed 3 bases at V and 7 bases at J, with 15 bases between. Germline-derived CDR1 and CDR2 are GTSNPN and SVGIG (reference sequence). CDR3 length equals 13 residues. The CDR3 sequence is CAWRKRGGDEAFF. For the CDR3, the DNA is TGTGCCTGGAGGAAAAGGGGGGGGGATGAAGCTTTCTTT.

The V gene is TRBV25-1, the J gene TRBJ2-7; D is undetermined. This CDR3 spans 11 amino acids. With 10 bases removed from V and 3 bases from J, the gap between germline ends came to 10 bases. CDR1 is MGHDK, CDR2 SYGVNS, per germline. The CDR3 nucleotides are TGTGCCACCCTTCAGGACTACGAGCAGTACTTC. This sequence encodes CATLQDYEQYF.

The chain is built from TRBV14 and TRBJ2-7; 8 bases align to TRBD2. This CDR3 region has 17 residues. The germline CDR1 and CDR2 sequences are SGHDN and FVKESK. V lost 0 bases, J lost 0 bases, and 7 bases stayed unmatched. The CDR3 is CASSQERWSGSSYEQYF. In DNA, the CDR3 is TGTGCCAGCAGCCAAGAGAGATGGAGCGGGAGCTCCTACGAGCAGTACTTC.

Remarks on this clone: Other DNA sequences in the same sample also yield this CDR3. V is TRBV9 and J is TRBJ2-1; D remains ambiguous. Germline CDR1 SGDLS, CDR2 YYNGEE. The CDR3 covers 13 residues. V was shortened by 0 bases and J by 3 bases, with 4 bases between the two germline ends. The CDR3 loop is CASSVAGYNEQFF. The CDR3 DNA is TGTGCCAGCAGCGTAGCCGGCTACAATGAGCAGTTCTTC.

The chain is built from TRBV7-3 and TRBJ2-3; D is unclear. Germline loops: CDR1 SGHTA, CDR2 FQGTGA. V lost 5 bases and J 1 base, leaving 7 bases between the germline ends. The CDR3 has 13 amino acids. CDR3 DNA sequence: TGTGCCAGCAGCCCCCCCGGCACAGATACGCAGTATTTT. It specifies CASSPPGTDTQYF. The whole variable domain, filled in from reference TRBV7-3 and TRBJ2-3, reads GAGVSQTPSNKVTEKGKYVELRCDPISGHTALYWYRQSLGQGPEFLIYFQGTGAADDSGLPNDRFFAVRPEGSVSTLKIQRTERGDSAVYLCASSPPGTDTQYFGPGTRLTVL.

This clone was counted only a few times. The chain carries TRBV2 and TRBJ1-5; 8 nucleotides line up with TRBD1. The germline gives CDR1 SNHLY, CDR2 FYNNEI. J was trimmed by 7 bases and V by 3 bases; bases with no gene match: 14. The CDR3 consists of 17 residues. In DNA form, the CDR3 reads TGTGCCAGCAGTGACCCTCCGGGACAGGCCACTCGGCAGCCCCAGCATTTT. The encoded protein is CASSDPPGQATRQPQHF.

The V and J genes are TRBV6-4 and TRBJ1-2, with TRBD1 identical over 8 bases. The CDR3 covers 13 residues. V lost 3 bases and J lost 8; bases outside the gene matches: 5. Per germline, CDR1 MRHNA and CDR2 SNTAGT. CDR3 coding DNA: TGTGCCAGCAGTGATCGGACAGGGCAGGGCTACACCTTC. Its translation: CASSDRTGQGYTF.